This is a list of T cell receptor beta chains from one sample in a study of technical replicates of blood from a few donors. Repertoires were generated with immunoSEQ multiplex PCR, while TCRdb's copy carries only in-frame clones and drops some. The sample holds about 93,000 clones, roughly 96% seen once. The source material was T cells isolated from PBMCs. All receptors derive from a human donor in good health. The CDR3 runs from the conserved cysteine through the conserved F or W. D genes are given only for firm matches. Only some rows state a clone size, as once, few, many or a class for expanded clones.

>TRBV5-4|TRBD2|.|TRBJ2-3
TGTGCCAGCAGCTTGAGTCTAGCGGGACCAGATACGCAGTATTTT
CASSLSLAGPDTQYF
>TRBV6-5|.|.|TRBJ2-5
TGTGCCAGCACCCACCTAAGCAGGCGTGAAGAGACCCAGTACTTC
CASTHLSRREETQYF
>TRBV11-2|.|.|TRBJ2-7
TGTGCCAGCAGCTTTGTTGAGGTCCACTACGAGCAGTACTTC
CASSFVEVHYEQYF
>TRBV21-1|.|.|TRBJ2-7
TGTGCCAGCAGCAAAGTAACCGAAGGTGGGGCGCTATACGAGCAGTACTTC
CASSKVTEGGALYEQYF
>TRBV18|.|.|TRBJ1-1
TGTGCCAGCTCATCAAACAGGGCTCCGAACACTGAAGCTTTCTTT
CASSSNRAPNTEAFF
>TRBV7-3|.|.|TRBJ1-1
TGTGCCAGCAGCCCGCTGACTGCTGAAGCTTTCTTT
CASSPLTAEAFF
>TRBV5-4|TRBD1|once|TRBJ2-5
TGTGCCAGCAGGGACGGGACAGGGGTTCTTGGGACCCAGTACTTC
CASRDGTGVLGTQYF
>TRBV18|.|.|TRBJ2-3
TGTGCCAGCTCACCACAGCTTGATTCAGATACGCAGTATTTT
CASSPQLDSDTQYF
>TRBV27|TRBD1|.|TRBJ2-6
TGTGCCAGCAGTTTACAACCCAACGTACCGAGAGTACAGGGGGCTGGGGCCAACGTCCTGACTTTC
CASSLQPNVPRVQGAGANVLTF
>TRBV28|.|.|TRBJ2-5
TGTGCCAGCAGTTTAGTGGCTTCGGGAATCTGGAATCAAGAGACCCAGTACTTC
CASSLVASGIWNQETQYF
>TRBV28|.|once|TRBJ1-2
TGTGCCAGCCACCCGAGGGGGTATGGCTACACCTTC
CASHPRGYGYTF
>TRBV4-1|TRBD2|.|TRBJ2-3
TGCGCCAGCAGCCAAGGACTAGCGGGAGTTGCCGATACGCAGTATTTT
CASSQGLAGVADTQYF
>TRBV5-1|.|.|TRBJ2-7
TGCGCCAGCAGCGCGGGACCGATTGACAACGAGCAGTACTTC
CASSAGPIDNEQYF
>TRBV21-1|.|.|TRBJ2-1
TGTGCCAGCAGCCGCCGACTAGCGTGGTACAATGAGCAGTTCTTC
CASSRRLAWYNEQFF
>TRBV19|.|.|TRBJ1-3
TGTGCCAGTAGCCGTCTCTCTGGAAACACCATATATTTT
CASSRLSGNTIYF
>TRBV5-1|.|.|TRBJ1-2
TGCGCCAGCAGCCCGCAGGGGTATGGCTACACCTTC
CASSPQGYGYTF
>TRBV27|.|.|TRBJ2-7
TGTGCCAGCAGTTCGAGACTAGTGACGAACCGGCGGGCCTACGAGCAGTACTTC
CASSSRLVTNRRAYEQYF
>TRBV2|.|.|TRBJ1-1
TGTGCCAGCAGTGAAGGGAGGGCCACTGAAGCTTTCTTT
CASSEGRATEAFF
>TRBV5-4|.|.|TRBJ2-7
TGTGCCAGCAGCTTTCAGGGGCTCGAGCAGTACTTC
CASSFQGLEQYF
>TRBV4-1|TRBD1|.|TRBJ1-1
TGCGCCAGCAGCCAAGTGGGACAGGGAGTGGCTGAAGCTTTCTTT
CASSQVGQGVAEAFF
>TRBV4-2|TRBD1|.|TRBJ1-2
TGTGCCAGCAGCCAAGACACGGGACAGAGGGTGGTGGGCTACACCTTC
CASSQDTGQRVVGYTF
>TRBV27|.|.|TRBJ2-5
TGTGCCAGCAGTTACGCAGGGCTCAGGGAGACCCAGTACTTC
CASSYAGLRETQYF
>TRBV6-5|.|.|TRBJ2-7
TGTGCCAGCAGTCAACGTGCCAGGCCCTACGAGCAGTACTTC
CASSQRARPYEQYF
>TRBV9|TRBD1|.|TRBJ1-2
TGTGCCAGCAGCGTAGAGGACAGGGGGCAAGGTTCCTATGGCTACACCTTC
CASSVEDRGQGSYGYTF
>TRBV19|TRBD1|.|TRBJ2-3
TGTGCCAGTAGTATAGTCCACAGGGGATTCTCCCCGGGGAAGGATAGGGATACGCAGTATTTT
CASSIVHRGFSPGKDRDTQYF
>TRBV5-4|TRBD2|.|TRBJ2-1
TGTGCCAGCCGACTAGCGGGGGGGCATAGGACGAATGAGCAGTTCTTC
CASRLAGGHRTNEQFF
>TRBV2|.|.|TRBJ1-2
TGTGCCAGCATGGAGGGTTTTGGCTACACCTTC
CASMEGFGYTF
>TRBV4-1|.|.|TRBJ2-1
TGCGCCAGCAGCCAAGATCCCGACAGTTACAATGAGCAGTTCTTC
CASSQDPDSYNEQFF
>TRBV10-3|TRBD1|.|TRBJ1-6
TGTGCCATCGGGGCTCGACAGGGAGAAGTGAATTCACCCCTCCACTTT
CAIGARQGEVNSPLHF
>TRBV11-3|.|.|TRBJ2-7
TGTGCCAGCAGCTTTTACATTTACGAGCAGTACTTC
CASSFYIYEQYF
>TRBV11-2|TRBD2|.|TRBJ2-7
TGTGCCAGCAAGGGCGGGGGGGCCGGCGAGCAGTACTTC
CASKGGGAGEQYF
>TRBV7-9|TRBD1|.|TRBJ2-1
TGTGCCAGCACCAGGGGGCCCAATGAGCAGTTCTTC
CASTRGPNEQFF
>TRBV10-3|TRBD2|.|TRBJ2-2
TGTGCCATCAGGGGGACTAGCGGGGGCGCGAACACCGGGGAGCTGTTTTTT
CAIRGTSGGANTGELFF
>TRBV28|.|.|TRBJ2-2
TGTGCCAGCAGAGCAGGGGGGAGCACCGGGGAGCTGTTTTTT
CASRAGGSTGELFF
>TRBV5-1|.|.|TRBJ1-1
TGCGCCAGCAGCATAGGACAGACGAACACTGAAGCTTTCTTT
CASSIGQTNTEAFF
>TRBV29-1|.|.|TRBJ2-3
TGCAGCGTCCGCGAGGGAGCGACAGATACGCAGTATTTT
CSVREGATDTQYF
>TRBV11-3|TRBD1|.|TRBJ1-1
TGTGCCAGCAGCTTCACAGGGGACACTGAAGCTTTCTTT
CASSFTGDTEAFF
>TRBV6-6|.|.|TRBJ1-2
TGTGCCAGCAGACCCACTGGCTATGGCTACACCTTC
CASRPTGYGYTF
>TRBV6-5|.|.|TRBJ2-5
TGTGCCAGCAGTTACGTGGCAGGGGGGAGACAAGAGACCCAGTACTTC
CASSYVAGGRQETQYF
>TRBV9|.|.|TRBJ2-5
TGTGCCAGCAGCGCGGAAGAGACCCAGTACTTC
CASSAEETQYF
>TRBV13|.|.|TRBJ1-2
TGTGCCAGCAGCCCGGGACTCTATGGCTACACCTTC
CASSPGLYGYTF
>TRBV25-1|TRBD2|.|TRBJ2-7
TGTGCCAGCAGTGAATCAGGGACTAGCGGCTCCTACGAGCAGTACTTC
CASSESGTSGSYEQYF
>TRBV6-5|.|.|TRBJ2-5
TGTGCCAGCAGTTACGGGATACAGGGGAGGGAGACCCAGTACTTC
CASSYGIQGRETQYF